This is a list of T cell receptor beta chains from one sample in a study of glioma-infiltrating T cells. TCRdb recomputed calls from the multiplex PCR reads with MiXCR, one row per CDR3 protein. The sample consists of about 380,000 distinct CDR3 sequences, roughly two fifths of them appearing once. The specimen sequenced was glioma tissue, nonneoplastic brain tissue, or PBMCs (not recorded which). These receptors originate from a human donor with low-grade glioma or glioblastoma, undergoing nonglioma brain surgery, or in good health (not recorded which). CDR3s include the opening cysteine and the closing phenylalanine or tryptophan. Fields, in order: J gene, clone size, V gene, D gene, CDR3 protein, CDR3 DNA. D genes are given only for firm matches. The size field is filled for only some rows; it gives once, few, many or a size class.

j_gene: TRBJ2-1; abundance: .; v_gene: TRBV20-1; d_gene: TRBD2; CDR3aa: CSAEGLAGPRREQFF; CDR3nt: TGCAGTGCCGAGGGACTAGCGGGACCGAGACGGGAGCAGTTCTTC
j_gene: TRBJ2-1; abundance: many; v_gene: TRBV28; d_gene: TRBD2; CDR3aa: CATHSGIYNEQFF; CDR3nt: TGTGCCACCCATAGCGGGATTTACAATGAGCAGTTCTTC
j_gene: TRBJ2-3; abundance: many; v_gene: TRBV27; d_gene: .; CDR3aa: CASSLGVNTDTQYF; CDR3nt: TGTGCCAGCAGCCTGGGAGTTAACACAGATACGCAGTATTTT
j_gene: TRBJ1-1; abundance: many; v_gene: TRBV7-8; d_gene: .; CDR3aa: CASSLTQANTEAFF; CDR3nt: TGTGCCAGCAGCTTAACACAGGCGAACACTGAAGCTTTCTTT
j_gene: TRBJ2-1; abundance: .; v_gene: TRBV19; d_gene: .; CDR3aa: CASTWGASYNEQFF; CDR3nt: TGTGCCAGTACGTGGGGGGCCTCCTACAATGAGCAGTTCTTC
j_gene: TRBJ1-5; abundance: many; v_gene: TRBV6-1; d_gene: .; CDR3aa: CASTRPNQPQHF; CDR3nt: TGTGCCAGCACCAGGCCCAATCAGCCCCAGCATTTT
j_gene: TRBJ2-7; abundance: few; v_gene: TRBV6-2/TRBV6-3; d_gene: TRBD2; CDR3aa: CASSYERTSQEQEQYF; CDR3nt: TGTGCCAGCAGCTACGAGCGGACTAGCCAGGAGCAAGAGCAGTACTTC
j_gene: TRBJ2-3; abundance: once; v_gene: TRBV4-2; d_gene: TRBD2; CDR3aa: CASSQPLAGGADTQYF; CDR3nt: TGTGCCAGCAGCCAGCCACTAGCGGGAGGAGCAGATACGCAGTATTTT
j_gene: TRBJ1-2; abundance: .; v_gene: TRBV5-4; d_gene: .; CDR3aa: CASSWGGTANGYTF; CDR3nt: TGTGCCAGCAGTTGGGGCGGGACGGCGAATGGCTACACCTTC
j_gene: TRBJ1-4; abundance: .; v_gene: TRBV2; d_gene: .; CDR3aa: CASSLLFGKLFF; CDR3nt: TGTGCCAGCAGCCTTCTTTTTGGAAAACTGTTTTTT
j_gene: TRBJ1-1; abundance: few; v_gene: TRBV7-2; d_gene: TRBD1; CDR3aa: CASSSAGGTEAFF; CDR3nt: TGTGCCAGCAGCTCGGCAGGGGGCACTGAAGCTTTCTTT
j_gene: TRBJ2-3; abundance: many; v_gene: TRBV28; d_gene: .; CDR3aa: CASSLLQRDNTDTQYF; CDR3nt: TGTGCCAGCAGCCTCCTCCAGCGGGACAACACAGATACGCAGTATTTT
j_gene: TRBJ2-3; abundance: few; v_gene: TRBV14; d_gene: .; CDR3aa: CASSPGQHSTDTQYF; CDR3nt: TGTGCCAGCAGCCCAGGACAACATAGCACAGATACGCAGTATTTT
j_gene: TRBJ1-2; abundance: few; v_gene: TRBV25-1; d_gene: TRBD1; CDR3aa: CASALGGQDPGYTF; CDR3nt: TGTGCCAGCGCCCTCGGGGGACAGGATCCTGGCTACACCTTC
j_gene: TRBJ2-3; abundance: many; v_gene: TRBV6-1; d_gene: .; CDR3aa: CASSEIQTDTQYF; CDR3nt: TGTGCCAGCAGTGAAATCCAGACAGATACGCAGTATTTT
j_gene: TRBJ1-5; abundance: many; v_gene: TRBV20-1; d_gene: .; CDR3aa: CSASRSSNQPQHF; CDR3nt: TGCAGTGCTAGTCGTAGTAGCAATCAGCCCCAGCATTTT
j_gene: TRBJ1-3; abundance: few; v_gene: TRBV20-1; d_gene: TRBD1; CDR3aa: CSARADRGLRNTIYF; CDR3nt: TGCAGTGCTAGAGCCGACAGGGGGCTTAGAAACACCATATATTTT
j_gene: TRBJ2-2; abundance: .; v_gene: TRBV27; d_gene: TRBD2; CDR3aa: CASSPLAGDGTGELFF; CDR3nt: TGTGCCAGCAGTCCCCTAGCGGGAGACGGCACCGGGGAGCTGTTTTTT
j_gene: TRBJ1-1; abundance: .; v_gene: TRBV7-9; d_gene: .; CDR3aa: CASSSLRGRDTEAFF; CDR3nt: TGTGCCAGCAGCTCCCTTCGAGGGAGGGACACTGAAGCTTTCTTT
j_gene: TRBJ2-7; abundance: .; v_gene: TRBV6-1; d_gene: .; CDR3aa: CASSFSLGGYEQYF; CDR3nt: TGTGCCAGCAGTTTTTCTTTGGGGGGCTACGAGCAGTACTTC
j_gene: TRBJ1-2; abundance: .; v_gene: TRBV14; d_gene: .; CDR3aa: CASSQGTDYGYTF; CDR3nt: TGTGCCAGCAGCCAAGGGACAGACTATGGCTACACCTTC
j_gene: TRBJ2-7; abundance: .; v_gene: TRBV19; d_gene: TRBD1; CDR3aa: CASSTGTVSSYEQYF; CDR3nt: TGTGCCAGTAGCACTGGGACAGTATCTTCCTACGAGCAGTACTTC
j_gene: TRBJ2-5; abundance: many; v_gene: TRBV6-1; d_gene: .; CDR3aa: CASSERAGQETQYF; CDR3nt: TGTGCCAGCAGTGAAAGGGCAGGCCAAGAGACCCAGTACTTC
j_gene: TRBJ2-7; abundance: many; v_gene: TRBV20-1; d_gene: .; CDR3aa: CSARDPGGRTYEQYF; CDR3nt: TGCAGTGCTAGAGATCCGGGCGGCAGAACCTACGAGCAGTACTTC
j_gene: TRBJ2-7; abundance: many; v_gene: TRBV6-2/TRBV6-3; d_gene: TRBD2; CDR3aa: CASSYGGSYEQYF; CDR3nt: TGTGCCAGCAGTTACGGCGGGAGCTACGAGCAGTACTTC
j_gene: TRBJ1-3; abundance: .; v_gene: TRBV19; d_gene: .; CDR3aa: CATRGQLGNTIYF; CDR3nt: TGTGCCACCAGAGGACAGTTAGGAAACACCATATATTTT
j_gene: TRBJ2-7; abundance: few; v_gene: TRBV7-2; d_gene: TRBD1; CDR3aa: CASSSGTAHSYEQYF; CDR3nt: TGTGCCAGCAGCTCCGGGACAGCACACTCCTACGAGCAGTACTTC
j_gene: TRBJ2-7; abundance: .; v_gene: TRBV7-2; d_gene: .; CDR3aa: CASSVRAYEQYF; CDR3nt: TGTGCCAGCAGTGTGCGGGCCTACGAGCAGTACTTC
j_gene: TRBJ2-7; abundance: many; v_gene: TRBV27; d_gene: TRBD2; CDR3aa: CASGRLAGALGEQYF; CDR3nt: TGTGCCAGCGGGAGACTAGCGGGAGCCCTAGGCGAGCAGTACTTC
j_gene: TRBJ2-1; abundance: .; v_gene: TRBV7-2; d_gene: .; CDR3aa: CASTEVGQVSHNEQFF; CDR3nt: TGTGCCAGCACCGAAGTGGGGCAGGTTAGCCACAATGAGCAGTTCTTC